These 16 T cell receptor beta chains were all obtained from the same sample, sequenced in a study of shared clonotypes between healthy human individuals. Repertoires were generated with immunoSEQ multiplex PCR, while TCRdb's copy carries only in-frame clones and drops some. Of approximately 1,500,000 clones in the sample, roughly 96% are singletons; the top ten hold roughly 1.2%. Sequencing was done on a sample of naive CD4+ T cells sorted from blood. The sample's subset: CD45RA+ positively selected. These receptors originate from a man aged 25 to 40 in good health.

This chain joins TRBV7-3 and TRBJ2-2; tentative D call: TRBD2 (6 bases). Trimming shortened V by 4 bases and J by 5 bases, and 14 bases separated the two germline ends. There are 15 residues in the CDR3. The germline gives CDR1 SGHTA, CDR2 FQGTGA. This CDR3 reads CASSSGGLATGELFF. The CDR3 nucleotides are TGTGCCAGCAGCTCCGGCGGGCTAGCGACCGGGGAGCTGTTTTTT.

J is TRBJ2-1 and V is TRBV27; TRBD1 agrees at 8 bases. Germline lookup yields CDR1 MNHEY and CDR2 SMNVEV (reference sequence). This CDR3 contains 15 residues. V lost 7 bases and J lost 2; bases outside the gene matches: 7. Written as DNA, the CDR3 is TGTGCCAGCACCCCACCGGGACAGGCCTACAATGAGCAGTTCTTC. Its protein product is CASTPPGQAYNEQFF.

This chain uses TRBV19 with TRBJ2-2; D may be TRBD2 (5 bases). The CDR3 spans 15 residues. Germline values: CDR1 LNHDA, CDR2 SQIVND (reference sequence). The V gene lost 9 bases and the J gene lost 6 bases, with 20 bases spanning the gap. The CDR3 reads CASGISTREAGELFF. The CDR3 DNA sequence: TGTGCCAGCGGGATCTCGACAAGAGAGGCCGGGGAGCTGTTTTTT.

The V and J genes are TRBV2 and TRBJ2-3; 10 nucleotides agree with TRBD2. The germline V gene encodes CDR1 SNHLY and CDR2 FYNNEI. V lost 9 bases, J lost 0 bases, and 6 bases stayed unmatched. This CDR3 is 15 amino acids long. CDR3 residues: CARTTSGVSTDTQYF. In DNA, the CDR3 is TGTGCCAGGACAACTAGCGGGGTTAGCACAGATACGCAGTATTTT.

This chain joins TRBV27 and TRBJ2-3; no definite D call. From germline, CDR1 is MNHEY and CDR2 SMNVEV (reference sequence). Trimming removed 8 bases from V and 8 bases from J, with 8 bases in between. The length of the CDR3 is 10 residues. The CDR3 DNA reads as TGTGCCAGCGGAAGAGGTACGCAGTATTTT. Its protein is CASGRGTQYF.

The chain is built from TRBV5-1 and TRBJ1-4, with 10 bases lining up with TRBD1. This CDR3 has 15 residues. Trimming took 4 bases from V and 4 from J; bases not matched to a gene: 4. Germline V gene sequence: CDR1 SGHRS, CDR2 YFSETQ. CDR3 sequence reads: CASSVRTGGNEKLFF. CDR3 bases: TGCGCCAGCAGCGTAAGGACAGGGGGTAATGAAAAACTGTTTTTT.

The chain is built from TRBV28 and TRBJ2-3; D tentatively reads TRBD1 or TRBD2 (6 bases each). Germline V gene data show CDR1 as MDHEN and CDR2 as SYDVKM. Trimming took 4 bases from V and 2 from J, leaving 13 bases between them. This CDR3 has 15 residues. The CDR3, as DNA: TGTGCCAGCAGTTGGGGGGCGGGACCCACAGATACGCAGTATTTT. It specifies CASSWGAGPTDTQYF.

The chain uses TRBV6-5 and TRBJ2-3; 8 bases align to TRBD2. V was pared by 2 bases and J by 8 bases, with 6 bases of the junction left unmatched. In germline, CDR1 is MNHEY, CDR2 SVGAGI. The CDR3 has 14 amino acids. The CDR3 spells CASSYLSGGGTQYF. The CDR3 DNA follows: TGTGCCAGCAGTTACCTATCGGGAGGGGGTACGCAGTATTTT.

V is TRBV6-5 and J is TRBJ2-7; the D gene is possibly TRBD2 (6 bases). Trimming removed 2 bases from V and 2 bases from J, with 16 bases in between. CDR3 length: 16 amino acids. Germline values: CDR1 MNHEY, CDR2 SVGAGI. This CDR3 reads CASSYVGLDPTYEQYF. CDR3 bases: TGTGCCAGCAGTTACGTGGGACTCGACCCGACCTACGAGCAGTACTTC.

The chain joins TRBV10-3 to TRBJ1-1, with a possible D match to TRBD1 (5 bases). V was trimmed by 2 bases and J by 0 bases, leaving 10 bases between them. This CDR3 is 15 amino acids long. The germline gives CDR1 ENHRY, CDR2 SYGVKD. The CDR3 bases are TGTGCCATCAGTGAGCCTAAGACAGTGAACACTGAAGCTTTCTTT. Its translation: CAISEPKTVNTEAFF.

The J gene is TRBJ2-2, the V gene TRBV29-1; no clear D gene. CDR3 length equals 12 residues. V lost 8 bases to trimming and J lost 3 bases, with 10 bases between them. Germline lookup yields CDR1 SQVTM and CDR2 ANQGSEA. CDR3 protein: CSSSSDTGELFF. CDR3 sequence (DNA): TGCAGCTCTTCGAGCGACACCGGGGAGCTGTTTTTT.

The chain uses TRBV6-5 and TRBJ1-5, with 7 positions matching TRBD1. This CDR3 is 15 amino acids long. CDR1 is MNHEY, CDR2 SVGAGI, per germline. The trim removed 0 bases at V and 6 bases at J, leaving 5 bases unmatched. The CDR3 reads CASSYSGGGSQPQHF. In DNA form, the CDR3 reads TGTGCCAGCAGTTACTCAGGAGGGGGCTCTCAGCCCCAGCATTTT.

This chain connects TRBV2 to TRBJ2-5; 9 bases agree with TRBD1. J gave up 8 bases and V 10 bases, and 8 bases lay outside the gene matches. Looked up from germline, CDR1 is SNHLY and CDR2 is FYNNEI. The CDR3 loop spans 12 amino acids. The CDR3 DNA follows: TGTGCCACCGGACAGGGGCCCGGAACCCAGTACTTC. Its translation is CATGQGPGTQYF.

J is TRBJ2-7 and V is TRBV29-1; 7 bases are a match to TRBD2. The germline gives CDR1 SQVTM, CDR2 ANQGSEA. The CDR3 runs 13 residues. Germline trimming cut 4 bases from V and 3 bases from J; bases unmatched to any gene: 6. The CDR3 nucleotides are TGCAGCGTTGGTGGCGGGAGAGGCTACGAGCAGTACTTC. Amino acid sequence: CSVGGGRGYEQYF.

The chain employs TRBV6-5 and TRBJ2-1; D may match TRBD1 or TRBD2 (5 bases each). Germline loops: CDR1 MNHEY, CDR2 SVGAGI. The CDR3 spans 15 residues. Deletions cut 4 bases from V and 8 bases from J, with 18 bases between. This CDR3 reads CASSSPTGTYDEQFF. For the CDR3, the DNA is TGTGCCAGCAGTTCCCCAACCGGGACGTACGATGAGCAGTTCTTC.

This chain connects TRBV4-2 to TRBJ2-3, with D unclear. Germline values: CDR1 LGHNA, CDR2 YNFKEQ. The CDR3 is made up of 13 amino acids. Trimming removed 0 bases from V and 11 bases from J, with 12 bases in between. The CDR3 nucleotides are TGTGCCAGCAGCCAAGAAATTCGGAGACAGCAGTATTTT. Translation: CASSQEIRRQQYF.